This T cell receptor (beta chain) was identified in a study of response to subunit inactivated influenza vaccine. TCRdb reprocessed the RT-PCR reads with MiXCR, giving one entry per CDR3 protein. The table records some 550,000 distinct CDR3 sequences, less than 25% of them present only once. Germline loops: CDR1 SGHRS, CDR2 YFSETQ. Unmatched junction bases numbered 8, after V lost 0 bases and J lost 6 bases. The CDR3 consists of 16 residues. This clonotype was found a few times. This sample was shared with a second study, whose subject was T cells expressing NK-cell markers. As that study records: A 5'RACE template switching approach incorporating UMIs was used to make TCR beta cDNA.

The TCR comes from a man aged 45 to 65 who received an inactivated influenza vaccine. The chain uses TRBV5-1 and TRBJ2-1; 8 nucleotides match TRBD1. The sequences come from CD4+ T cells sorted from PBMCs, collected 11 to 12 days after vaccination. The CDR3 is CASSLDGGQGANEQFF. CDR3 nucleotide sequence: TGCGCCAGCAGCTTGGACGGTGGGCAGGGGGCCAATGAGCAGTTCTTC.